The 7 T cell receptor beta chains below all came from one sample that was sequenced in a study of shared clonotypes between healthy human individuals. The assay was immunoSEQ multiplex PCR, and TCRdb's table has in-frame clones only and misses some. The data show fewer than 400,000 clones, roughly 70% seen once. The source material was memory CD4+ T cells sorted from blood. Described subset: CD45RA-negative fraction. Receptor source: a man aged 25-45 years in good health.

This clone was observed a handful of times. The chain couples TRBV12-2 to TRBJ2-7; the D call in the table, TRBD2, was not verified against the DNA. TRBV12-2 is a known pseudogene. CDR3 length: 17 residues. CDR3 sequence (DNA): TGTGCAAGTCGCTTGAGGGTGACCAACCCCCCTAATTACGAGCAGTACTTC. It specifies CASRLRVTNPPNYEQYF.

The chain recombines TRBV4-1 with TRBJ1-2; TRBD1 matches 7 bases. The CDR3 is 14 residues long. The J segment lost 4 bases and the V segment lost 5 bases, leaving 7 bases of the junction unmatched. The V gene's germline CDR1 is MGHRA and CDR2 YSYEKL. Here the CDR3 DNA reads TGCGCCAGCAGCGCAGGAGGGGGCGCCTATGGCTACACCTTC. This sequence encodes CASSAGGGAYGYTF.

The rearrangement joins TRBV5-1 to TRBJ2-5; no firm D call. CDR3 length: 13 amino acids. The ends were cut back, 0 bases at V and 5 bases at J, with 8 bases in the middle. Germline V lookup: CDR1 SGHRS, CDR2 YFSETQ. Here the CDR3 DNA reads TGCGCCAGCAGCTTGGCCCCCGAGGAGACCCAGTACTTC. Translation gives CASSLAPEETQYF.

V gene TRBV11-2 combines with J gene TRBJ2-2, with TRBD1 matching over 10 bases. V was pared by 3 bases and J by 7 bases, with 2 bases of the junction left unmatched. CDR1 SGHAT and CDR2 FQNNGV come from the germline V gene. This CDR3 spans 14 amino acids. The CDR3 here is CASSLGTGVGELFF. The DNA for the CDR3 is TGTGCCAGCAGCTTGGGGACAGGGGTCGGGGAGCTGTTTTTT.

The chain employs TRBV7-9 and TRBJ2-5; possible D gene TRBD1, 5 bases. This CDR3 spans 14 amino acids. V gave up 5 bases and J gave up 2 bases, with 12 bases separating them. Germline CDR1 reads SEHNR; CDR2 reads FQNEAQ (reference sequence). This CDR3 is CASSPGLAQETQYF. CDR3 sequence (DNA): TGTGCCAGCAGCCCAGGGTTAGCTCAAGAGACCCAGTACTTC.

V is TRBV28 and J is TRBJ2-2; the D is unclear. V was clipped by 7 bases and J by 1 base, with 7 bases between them. The CDR3 spans 13 residues. The germline V gene has CDR1 MDHEN and CDR2 SYDVKM. The CDR3 region has the DNA TGTGCCAGCATCTTCAGGAACACCGGGGAGCTGTTTTTT. Encoded protein: CASIFRNTGELFF.

As for this clone: Germline and junction disagree at one end, which may indicate a read error. CDR3 DNA: TGTGCCAGCAGTGAAAGGGACAGGGTTGATTTT. It is translated as CASSERDRVDF. The genes are TRBV2 and TRBJ2-3; 9 bases match TRBD1. Germline V CDR1 and CDR2: SNHLY, FYNNEI. The CDR3 is made up of 11 amino acids.